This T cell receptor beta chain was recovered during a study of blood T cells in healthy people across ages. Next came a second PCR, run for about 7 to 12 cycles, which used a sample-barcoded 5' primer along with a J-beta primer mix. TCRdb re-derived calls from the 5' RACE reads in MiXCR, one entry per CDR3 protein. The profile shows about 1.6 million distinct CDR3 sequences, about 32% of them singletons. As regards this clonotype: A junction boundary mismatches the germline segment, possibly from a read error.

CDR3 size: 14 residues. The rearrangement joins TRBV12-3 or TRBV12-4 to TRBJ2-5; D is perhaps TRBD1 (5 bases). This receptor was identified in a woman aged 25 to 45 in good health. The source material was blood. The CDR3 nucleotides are TGTGCCTGCAGCACGGACACTCTGCAAGAGACCCAGTACTTC. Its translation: CACSTDTLQETQYF.